These T cell receptor beta chains were read from a single sample in a study of blood T cells in healthy people across ages. TCRdb itself ran the 5' RACE reads through MiXCR, one entry per CDR3 protein. The repertoire holds roughly 1,700,000 distinct CDR3 sequences, under 30% seen once, with 7.7% in the top ten. The sample was blood. These receptor sequences come from a young woman in good health. Both conserved end residues are trimmed from each CDR3. The order of the fields is D gene, J gene, V gene, CDR3 protein. A D gene is named only where the DNA matches it firmly.

d_call: TRBD1; j_call: TRBJ2-7; v_call: TRBV28; cdr3_aa: ASSPGRGQYEQY
d_call: TRBD2; j_call: TRBJ2-1; v_call: TRBV5-1; cdr3_aa: ASSRLAGDPGQF
d_call: NA; j_call: TRBJ2-5; v_call: TRBV7-6; cdr3_aa: ASSLGLSGQETQY
d_call: NA; j_call: TRBJ1-4; v_call: TRBV7-9; cdr3_aa: ASSLTAVVGEKLF
d_call: NA; j_call: TRBJ1-5; v_call: TRBV10-3; cdr3_aa: ASKGTASNQPQH
d_call: NA; j_call: TRBJ2-1; v_call: TRBV3-1; cdr3_aa: ASSQRGAASYNEQF
d_call: NA; j_call: TRBJ2-4; v_call: TRBV5-1; cdr3_aa: ASSLAVVGRTNIQY
d_call: NA; j_call: TRBJ2-1; v_call: TRBV24-1; cdr3_aa: ATSDSSGSSSYNEQF
d_call: TRBD2; j_call: TRBJ2-3; v_call: TRBV20-1; cdr3_aa: SAAGGADTQY
d_call: NA; j_call: NA; v_call: TRBV6-2/TRBV6-3; cdr3_aa: ASSYRPRDEQY
d_call: TRBD2; j_call: TRBJ2-5; v_call: TRBV7-2; cdr3_aa: ASSSQRGSGTEETQY
d_call: TRBD1; j_call: TRBJ1-1; v_call: TRBV10-3; cdr3_aa: AISEYGQGGEAF
d_call: NA; j_call: TRBJ2-1; v_call: TRBV7-9; cdr3_aa: ASSLGGINEQF
d_call: TRBD1; j_call: TRBJ1-5; v_call: TRBV7-6; cdr3_aa: ASSLDTGGRNQPQH
d_call: NA; j_call: TRBJ2-3; v_call: TRBV14; cdr3_aa: ASSRPNTQY
d_call: TRBD1; j_call: TRBJ2-1; v_call: TRBV10-3; cdr3_aa: ATGGTGYDEQF
d_call: NA; j_call: TRBJ2-4; v_call: TRBV2; cdr3_aa: AGTPSLAKNIQY
d_call: NA; j_call: TRBJ1-2; v_call: TRBV5-1; cdr3_aa: ASSLGWTAYPYGYT
d_call: TRBD2; j_call: TRBJ2-5; v_call: TRBV6-6; cdr3_aa: ASTNTGLAVVRETQY
d_call: NA; j_call: TRBJ1-4; v_call: TRBV7-2; cdr3_aa: ASSLGFRTTNEKLF
d_call: TRBD1; j_call: TRBJ2-7; v_call: TRBV24-1; cdr3_aa: ATSDSTGNLYEQY
d_call: NA; j_call: TRBJ1-5; v_call: TRBV19; cdr3_aa: ASSPGLHNQPQH
d_call: TRBD2; j_call: NA; v_call: TRBV29-1; cdr3_aa: SAGEGYNEQY
d_call: TRBD1; j_call: TRBJ2-2; v_call: TRBV10-3; cdr3_aa: AIKTGTGMSGELF
d_call: NA; j_call: TRBJ2-7; v_call: TRBV7-2; cdr3_aa: ASSPLIRNEGSYEQY
d_call: TRBD2; j_call: TRBJ2-1; v_call: TRBV11-2; cdr3_aa: ASSLGPGLAGVEQF
d_call: NA; j_call: TRBJ1-1; v_call: TRBV7-2; cdr3_aa: ASRTGFSNTEAF
d_call: NA; j_call: TRBJ2-3; v_call: TRBV6-6; cdr3_aa: ASRAASTDTQY
d_call: NA; j_call: TRBJ1-1; v_call: TRBV4-2; cdr3_aa: ASSQVRGGVEAF
d_call: NA; j_call: TRBJ2-1; v_call: TRBV29-1; cdr3_aa: SVEDRRNNEQF
d_call: NA; j_call: TRBJ2-1; v_call: TRBV29-1; cdr3_aa: SAPVPVGNEQF
d_call: NA; j_call: TRBJ2-5; v_call: TRBV20-1; cdr3_aa: SGAGGRETQY
d_call: NA; j_call: TRBJ2-5; v_call: TRBV5-1; cdr3_aa: ASGRRTGVGGQETQY
d_call: NA; j_call: TRBJ2-5; v_call: TRBV9; cdr3_aa: ASTGGGAEETQY
d_call: NA; j_call: TRBJ2-1; v_call: TRBV5-1; cdr3_aa: AGRPIGSSSYEQF
d_call: NA; j_call: TRBJ2-2; v_call: TRBV6-5; cdr3_aa: ASRKGPGERF
d_call: NA; j_call: TRBJ1-2; v_call: TRBV15; cdr3_aa: ATSRRGEIGYT
d_call: TRBD1; j_call: TRBJ2-3; v_call: TRBV7-2; cdr3_aa: ASSARGSQGDTQY
d_call: TRBD2; j_call: TRBJ2-4; v_call: TRBV5-1; cdr3_aa: ASSPGLAGTNIQY